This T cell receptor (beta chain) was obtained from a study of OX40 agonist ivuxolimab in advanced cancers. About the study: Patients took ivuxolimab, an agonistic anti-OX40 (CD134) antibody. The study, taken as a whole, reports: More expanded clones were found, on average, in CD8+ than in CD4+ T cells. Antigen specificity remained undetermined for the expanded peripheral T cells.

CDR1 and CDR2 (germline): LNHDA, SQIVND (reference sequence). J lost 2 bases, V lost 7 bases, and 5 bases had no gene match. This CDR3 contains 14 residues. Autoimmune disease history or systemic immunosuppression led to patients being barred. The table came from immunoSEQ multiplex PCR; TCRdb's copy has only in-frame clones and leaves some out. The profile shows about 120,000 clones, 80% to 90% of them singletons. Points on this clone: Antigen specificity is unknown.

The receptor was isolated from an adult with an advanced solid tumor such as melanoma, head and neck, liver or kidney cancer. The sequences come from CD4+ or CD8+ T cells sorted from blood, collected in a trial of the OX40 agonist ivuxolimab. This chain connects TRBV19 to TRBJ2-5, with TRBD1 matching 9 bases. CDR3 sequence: CASNKDRGQETQYF. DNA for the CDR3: TGTGCCAGTAACAAGGACAGGGGACAAGAGACCCAGTACTTC.